The next 8 T cell receptor beta chains were all read from a single sample in a study of CD8+ T cells in alopecia areata. Extracted RNA was reverse transcribed into cDNA, the sequencing template. Profiling relied on immunoSEQ multiplex PCR, and the TCRdb table lists in-frame clones only, not all of them. There are 150,000 to 160,000 clones in the sample; about 51% occur only once, and roughly a fifth lies in the top ten. The sequenced sample was CD8+ T cells sorted from blood, obtained at week 0. The receptors originated from a human donor with alopecia areata.

The V gene is TRBV6-6, the J gene TRBJ2-3; a weak D match, TRBD2 (6 bases). The length of the CDR3 is 13 residues. The V gene's germline CDR1 is MNHNY and CDR2 SVGAGI (reference sequence). V lost 8 bases to trimming and J lost 1 base, with 10 bases between them. The CDR3 spells CASVTSRTDTQYF. CDR3 nucleotides: TGTGCCAGCGTAACTAGCCGCACAGATACGCAGTATTTT.

The chain uses TRBV30 and TRBJ2-7, with TRBD1 matching 8 bases. This CDR3 region has 14 residues. The germline V gene has CDR1 GTSNPN and CDR2 SVGIG (reference sequence). The J segment lost 0 bases and the V segment lost 5 bases, leaving 6 bases of the junction unmatched. Written as DNA, the CDR3 is TGTGCCTGGGGCTACAGGGGGACCTCCTACGAGCAGTACTTC. Protein: CAWGYRGTSYEQYF.

This sequence joins TRBV5-1 and TRBJ2-3, with D possibly matching TRBD2 (6 bases). CDR3 length: 15 amino acids. Trimming shortened V by 2 bases and J by 6 bases, and 16 bases separated the two germline ends. CDR1 SGHRS and CDR2 YFSETQ come from the germline V gene. The CDR3 protein is CASSFRDSGRDTQYF. The CDR3 DNA reads TGCGCCAGCAGCTTTCGGGACTCGGGCAGGGATACGCAGTATTTT.

This clone has just a few counts. The gene calls are TRBV29-1 and TRBJ1-2; a weak D match, TRBD1 (5 bases). The CDR3 runs 13 residues. V was clipped by 5 bases and J by 3 bases, with 13 bases between them. Germline CDR1 and CDR2: SQVTM and ANQGSEA. CDR3 residues: CSVYDDSHYGYTF. DNA for the CDR3: TGCAGCGTTTACGACGACAGCCACTATGGCTACACCTTC.

The genes are TRBV15 and TRBJ1-6; D possibly corresponds to TRBD1 (6 bases). This CDR3 has 17 amino acids. V shed 5 bases and J shed 4 bases, with 18 bases lying between them. Germline V gene sequence: CDR1 LNHNV, CDR2 YYDKDF (reference sequence). The CDR3 loop reads CATSGEGTHGYNSPLHF. The CDR3 region has the DNA TGTGCCACCAGCGGTGAAGGGACACACGGGTATAATTCACCCCTCCACTTT.

This rearrangement joins TRBV29-1 to TRBJ2-7; no reliable D call. From germline, CDR1 is SQVTM and CDR2 ANQGSEA. This CDR3 has 12 amino acids. The V end was cut by 6 bases, the J end by 2 bases, with 11 bases between. CDR3 sequence (DNA): TGCAGCGTCGACGACGGGCCCTACGAGCAGTACTTC. This codes for CSVDDGPYEQYF.

The sample holds a few counts of this clone. In DNA form, the CDR3 reads TGTGCCTGGAGACTCGACCCCCCTTCGGAAGCTTTCTTT. Protein sequence: CAWRLDPPSEAFF. The chain joins TRBV30 to TRBJ1-1; no clear D. V shed 3 bases and J shed 8 bases, with 16 bases lying between them. The CDR3 contains 13 residues. The germline V gene encodes CDR1 GTSNPN and CDR2 SVGIG (reference sequence).

The chain joins TRBV5-4 to TRBJ2-7; TRBD1 aligns across 11 bases. V lost 2 bases, J lost 4 bases, and 5 bases stayed unmatched. Germline loops: CDR1 SGHNT, CDR2 YYREEE (reference sequence). CDR3 size: 15 residues. The CDR3 loop reads CASSFGDRGTYEQYF. The CDR3 DNA is TGTGCCAGCAGCTTCGGGGACAGGGGGACGTACGAGCAGTACTTC.